This passage covers 15 T cell receptor beta chains from one sample sequenced in a study of response to subunit inactivated influenza vaccine (dated by TCRdb to 2016 to 2019). Receptor libraries were prepared by RT-PCR. TCRdb shows the sequencer as Illumina HiSeq 2500. TCRdb reprocessing: public reads trimmed at Q25 with fastp, clones called with MiXCR, in-frame beta chains kept. CDR3 protein duplicates are merged, each entry listing the most common genes and DNA. In all, the sample holds 560,000 or so distinct CDR3 sequences, and roughly 8.2% of those were seen once. Roughly 13% of the sample is held by the ten biggest clonotypes. This material consisted of PBMCs from blood, taken around 2 years after vaccination. The origin of the receptors is a man in his fifties or sixties who received an inactivated influenza vaccine. Donor details come from another sample of the same person, matched by shared clones.

The sample holds a few counts of this clonotype. The chain uses TRBV15 and TRBJ2-4; 8 positions agree with TRBD2. Germline CDR1 is LNHNV and CDR2 is YYDKDF (reference sequence). J gave up 0 bases and V 8 bases, and 9 bases lay outside the gene matches. The length of the CDR3 is 16 residues. The DNA of the CDR3 is TGTGCCACCCGCCGCGGGGGGACGCTAGCCAAAAACATTCAGTACTTC. Translation gives CATRRGGTLAKNIQYF.

This clonotype was seen only a few times. The chain links TRBV20-1 to TRBJ1-6; weak D call: TRBD1 (5 bases). CDR3 length: 15 amino acids. The ends were cut back, 6 bases at V and 0 bases at J, with 12 bases in the middle. CDR1 and CDR2 from the germline V gene are DFQATT and SNEGSKA (reference sequence). CDR3 coding DNA: TGCAGTGCCGAAGGAGGGACCTCCTATAATTCACCCCTCCACTTT. This codes for CSAEGGTSYNSPLHF.

This clonotype has only a few counts. The rearrangement links TRBV3-1 to TRBJ1-6; D unclear. Germline CDR1 is LGHDT and CDR2 is YNNKEL (reference sequence). The V and J ends lost 1 base and 11 bases respectively, with 12 bases between them. This CDR3 spans 14 amino acids. CDR3 in amino acids: CASSQVAENPPLHF. The CDR3 DNA reads as TGTGCCAGCAGCCAAGTGGCAGAGAATCCACCCCTCCACTTT.

This chain links TRBV27 with TRBJ2-3, with 10 positions matching TRBD2. J gave up 5 bases and V 4 bases, and 12 bases lay outside the gene matches. In germline, CDR1 is MNHEY, CDR2 SMNVEV (reference sequence). This CDR3 has 17 amino acids. Here the CDR3 reads CASSSRRTSGGGDTQYF. The DNA for the CDR3 is TGTGCCAGCAGTTCCCGCCGGACTAGCGGAGGGGGAGATACGCAGTATTTT.

This rearrangement joins TRBV29-1 to TRBJ2-1; 8 positions agree with TRBD2. Germline trimming cut 7 bases from V and 5 bases from J; bases unmatched to any gene: 7. CDR1 is SQVTM, CDR2 ANQGSEA, per germline. The CDR3 runs 13 residues. DNA for the CDR3: TGCAGCGGCGGGAGGAGGGAAAACAATGAGCAGTTCTTC. Its translation: CSGGRRENNEQFF.

This chain uses TRBV4-1 with TRBJ2-3, with 11 bases lining up with TRBD1. With 3 bases clipped from V and 4 bases from J, the junction kept 3 bases outside the gene matches. Per the germline V gene, CDR1 is MGHRA and CDR2 is YSYEKL. The CDR3 has 15 residues. The CDR3 coding sequence is TGCGCCAGCAGCCAGCCGGACAGGGGGCCAGATACGCAGTATTTT. This translates into CASSQPDRGPDTQYF.

The sample holds many counts of this clonotype. V is TRBV4-3 and J is TRBJ1-1; D is possibly TRBD1 (6 bases). Deletions cut 0 bases from V and 1 base from J, with 21 bases between. Per germline, CDR1 LGHNA and CDR2 YSLEER. CDR3 length equals 19 residues. The CDR3 nucleotides are TGCGCCAGCAGCCAAGAAGTGGTTCAGGGGTCAGGGGCGAACACTGAAGCTTTCTTT. This encodes CASSQEVVQGSGANTEAFF.

This clonotype was counted between two and nine times. V usage is TRBV27 and J usage is TRBJ1-1, with 8 positions matching TRBD1. CDR3 length equals 16 residues. The V gene's germline CDR1 is MNHEY and CDR2 SMNVEV (reference sequence). Germline trimming cut 4 bases from V and 5 bases from J; bases unmatched to any gene: 12. The CDR3 loop is CASSSLAGQGMTEAFF. The CDR3 nucleotides are TGTGCCAGCAGTTCACTCGCCGGACAGGGTATGACTGAAGCTTTCTTT.

This clonotype was seen a few times. The V and J genes are TRBV9 and TRBJ2-7; D perhaps matches TRBD2 (5 bases). The CDR3 sequence is 16 residues long. The germline V and J ends were trimmed by 4 bases and 0 bases, with 17 bases remaining between them. CDR1 is SGDLS, CDR2 YYNGEE, per germline. The CDR3 bases are TGTGCCAGCAGCTTCTCTAGCTTCGCTGGCTCCTACGAGCAGTACTTC. Its translation: CASSFSSFAGSYEQYF.

This clonotype showed up many times. The chain recombines TRBV9 with TRBJ2-1, with 7 bases lining up with TRBD2. V was pared by 4 bases and J by 8 bases, with 9 bases of the junction left unmatched. CDR3 length: 14 amino acids. The germline V gene has CDR1 SGDLS and CDR2 YYNGEE. Here the CDR3 DNA reads TGTGCCAGCAGCCCGGGAGGCGGGAAGGATGAGCAGTTCTTC. Residues: CASSPGGGKDEQFF.

This chain links TRBV15 with TRBJ2-5; D is ambiguous. With 5 bases removed from V and 5 bases from J, the gap between germline ends came to 6 bases. The length of the CDR3 is 11 residues. Germline V gene data show CDR1 as LNHNV and CDR2 as YYDKDF (reference sequence). The chain's CDR3 is CATSGAETQYF. CDR3 coding DNA: TGTGCCACCAGCGGCGCGGAGACCCAGTACTTC.

This clonotype was detected many times. This chain joins TRBV14 and TRBJ2-7, with D perhaps matching TRBD1 (6 bases). The germline V and J ends were trimmed by 2 bases and 10 bases, with 15 bases remaining between them. CDR3 length equals 13 residues. The germline V gene has CDR1 SGHDN and CDR2 FVKESK. The DNA for the CDR3 is TGTGCCAGCAGCCAAAGGGGGAATGGGCGACAGTACTTC. Protein: CASSQRGNGRQYF. Drawing the rest from reference TRBV14 and TRBJ2-7, the complete variable domain is EAGVTQFPSHSVIEKGQTVTLRCDPISGHDNLYWYRRVMGKEIKFLLHFVKESKQDESGMPNNRFLAERTGGTYSTLKVQPAELEDSGVYFCASSQRGNGRQYFGPGTRLTVT.

V and J are TRBV18 and TRBJ2-3; D gene unclear. The CDR3 is 14 residues long. Trimming took off 0 bases at V and 4 bases at J, with 8 bases between the two ends. Germline V gene data show CDR1 as KGHSH and CDR2 as LQKENI. This CDR3 is CASSPPSVADTQYF. The DNA of the CDR3 is TGTGCCAGCTCACCACCCTCAGTAGCAGATACGCAGTATTTT.

In this sample, this clonotype turned up a few times. The V and J genes are TRBV27 and TRBJ2-1, with 7 bases identical to TRBD1. CDR1 and CDR2 (germline): MNHEY, SMNVEV (reference sequence). The CDR3 covers 15 residues. After removal of 5 bases from V and 4 bases from J, the junction contained 8 bases not matched to a gene. In nucleotides, the CDR3 is TGTGCCAGCAGTATTCGACAGGGCCGATACAATGAGCAGTTCTTC. Translated: CASSIRQGRYNEQFF.

The chain links TRBV10-1 to TRBJ2-7, with TRBD1 identical over 10 bases. The germline V gene encodes CDR1 WNHNN and CDR2 SYGVQD (reference sequence). The junction had 11 bases not matched to a gene; V was cut back by 6 bases and J by 9 bases. The CDR3 runs 14 residues. The CDR3 bases are TGCGCCAGCAGCCGGGACAGGGGCTCCGCCGCGCAGTACTTC. This translates into CASSRDRGSAAQYF.